This T cell receptor (beta chain) was identified in a study of response to subunit inactivated influenza vaccine. Germline V CDR1 and CDR2: SGDLS, YYNGEE. The V gene lost 3 bases and the J gene lost 6 bases, with 13 bases spanning the gap. The CDR3 spans 13 residues. Study-level points and caveats: Researchers suggested that each seasonal influenza vaccination recruits few new T cells.

TCRdb processed the RT-PCR reads anew with MiXCR; each CDR3 protein has one entry. This sample has about 180,000 distinct CDR3 sequences; 7.5% to 10% occur once, and the top ten carry approximately 10%. Of note for this clonotype: Its target is not known.

The chain uses TRBV9 and TRBJ2-7; possible D gene TRBD2, 5 bases. The source of this sequence is a man aged 50 to 59 who received an inactivated influenza vaccine. This material consisted of non-naive T cells sorted from PBMCs, taken on the day of vaccination. The CDR3 DNA is TGTGCCAGCAGCGGCCCACGGGGTCGCGAGCAGTACTTC. Translating gives CASSGPRGREQYF.